This TCR beta chain was captured in a study of low-dose radiotherapy and immunotherapy resistance in tumors. Study in general: Radiation delivery to Cohort 1 consisted of 0.5 Gy per fraction every 2 weeks, summing to 6.5 Gy. With cycle 1 day 1 as the start, patients took oral aspirin 300 mg daily for four cycles. Every six weeks patients received intravenous ipilimumab 1 mg/kg, and every two weeks they received intravenous nivolumab 240 mg.

Relative to its sample, this clonotype is medium-sized (0.01 to 0.1%). Alpha- and beta-chain coverage of first-strand cDNA came from TRAV- and TRBV-specific primers. Over approximately 20 PCR cycles, TCRs were amplified from a constant-region primer and V-primer adapter. TCRdb ran MiXCR on the reads and lists one entry per CDR3 protein. The profile covers 80,000 to 95,000 distinct CDR3 sequences, with more than 8.5% appearing a single time and 0.8% to 1.3% taken by the ten largest. Sample time point: before trial treatment. Patients deemed eligible presented with advanced solid tumors lacking tumor-infiltrating lymphocytes. Germline CDR1 and CDR2: MNHEY and SVGAGI. The CDR3 has 13 amino acids. The V and J ends lost 5 bases and 4 bases respectively, with 9 bases between them.

The V call is TRBV6-5, the J call TRBJ2-1; D may be TRBD1 (6 bases). The TCR was taken from a male donor with prostate cancer. The sequencing here drew on PBMCs, taken before treatment. Written as DNA, the CDR3 is TGTGCCAGCAGTGACGGACAGTACAATGAGCAGTTCTTC. Translation gives CASSDGQYNEQFF.